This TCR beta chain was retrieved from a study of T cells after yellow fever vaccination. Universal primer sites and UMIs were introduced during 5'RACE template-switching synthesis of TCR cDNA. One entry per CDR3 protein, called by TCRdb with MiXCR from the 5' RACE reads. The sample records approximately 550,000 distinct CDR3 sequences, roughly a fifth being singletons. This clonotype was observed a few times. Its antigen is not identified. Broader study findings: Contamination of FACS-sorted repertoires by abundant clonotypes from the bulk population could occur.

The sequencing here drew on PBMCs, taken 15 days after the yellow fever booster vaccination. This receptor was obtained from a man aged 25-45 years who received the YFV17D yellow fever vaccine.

CDR3 in amino acids: CASSQRGGAALRSGIGFF. Here the CDR3 DNA reads TGTGCCAGCAGCCAAAGGGGGGGCGCTGCCTTACGAAGCGGGATCGGTTTCTTT. The rearrangement joins TRBV3-1 to TRBJ1-1; TRBD1 is a possible D gene (6 bases). V lost 2 bases and J 13 bases, leaving 32 bases between the germline ends. This CDR3 has 18 residues. Per germline, CDR1 LGHDT and CDR2 YNNKEL (reference sequence).